These 9 T cell receptor beta chains were all obtained from the same sample, sequenced in a study of CD8 T cells in ankylosing spondylitis. Broader study findings: Ankylosing spondylitis blood appeared to be characterized by a TCR beta motif of several highly homologous variants.

From the 5' RACE reads, TCRdb called clonotypes with MiXCR, one entry per CDR3 protein. The repertoire holds a few hundred thousand distinct CDR3 sequences, about 20% seen once, with around 17% in the top ten. Their antigens remain unidentified. The sequenced sample was blood, either unsorted or a sorted T cell fraction (not recorded which). These receptors were collected from a male donor with ankylosing spondylitis.

This clonotype appeared a few times. The chain recombines TRBV5-1 with TRBJ2-3, with a tentative D call TRBD1 (7 bases). Germline CDR1 and CDR2: SGHRS and YFSETQ. Deletions cut 5 bases from V and 1 base from J, with 14 bases between. The CDR3 has 15 amino acids. CDR3 DNA: TGCGCCAGCAGTTCGGCGGGGACAGGCACAGATACGCAGTATTTT. This encodes CASSSAGTGTDTQYF.

The V call is TRBV29-1, the J call TRBJ2-2; D is unresolved. Germline V gives CDR1 SQVTM, CDR2 ANQGSEA. V was cut by 8 bases and J by 5 bases, with 18 bases left in between. CDR3 size: 14 residues. CDR3 DNA: TGCAGCTCCTCCCGTCTGGACGGGACCGGGGAGCTGTTTTTT. Amino acid sequence: CSSSRLDGTGELFF.

This clonotype was seen only a few times. The rearrangement uses TRBV7-8 and TRBJ1-1; 7 positions match TRBD1. Trimming took 2 bases from V and 9 from J; bases not matched to a gene: 6. Germline CDR1 reads SGHVS; CDR2 reads FQNEAQ. This CDR3 comprises 13 residues. As DNA, the CDR3 is TGTGCCAGCAGCTTACCTGACAGGGCCAAAGCTTTCTTT. It specifies CASSLPDRAKAFF.

This clonotype was observed a handful of times. The gene calls are TRBV10-3 and TRBJ2-7; 9 bases match TRBD2. V gave up 6 bases and J gave up 1 base; unmatched junction bases: 10. Germline V lookup: CDR1 ENHRY, CDR2 SYGVKD. The length of the CDR3 is 16 residues. The CDR3 region is CAIRLAHSGGSYEQYF. The DNA of the CDR3 is TGTGCCATCAGACTAGCCCATAGCGGGGGATCCTACGAGCAGTACTTC.

This clonotype occurred a few times. This rearrangement joins TRBV3-1 to TRBJ2-3; D is perhaps TRBD2 (6 bases). CDR1 is LGHDT and CDR2 is YNNKEL in the germline V gene (reference sequence). The CDR3 is made up of 15 amino acids. The V gene lost 6 bases and the J gene lost 4 bases, with 17 bases spanning the gap. The CDR3 region has the DNA TGTGCCAGCAGACCTCGGCCTTGGAGGGCAGATACGCAGTATTTT. As protein: CASRPRPWRADTQYF.

This clonotype occurred a few times. The chain uses TRBV6-1 and TRBJ2-7; no clear D gene. CDR3 length equals 14 residues. Deletions cut 3 bases from V and 2 bases from J, with 11 bases between. In germline, CDR1 is MNHNS, CDR2 SASEGT. The CDR3 DNA sequence: TGTGCCAGCAGTGACCAGGTACGGACCTACGAGCAGTACTTC. Translated: CASSDQVRTYEQYF.

This clonotype was counted between two and nine times. The chain links TRBV6-5 to TRBJ2-3, with 9 bases aligning to TRBD1. This CDR3 is 17 amino acids long. The V and J ends lost 4 bases and 3 bases, in that order; junction bases with no gene match: 11. The germline V gene has CDR1 MNHEY and CDR2 SVGAGI. In DNA, the CDR3 is TGTGCCAGCAGTTGGCCCCTTACGGGACAGGGAACAGATACGCAGTATTTT. Encoded protein: CASSWPLTGQGTDTQYF.

This sequence joins TRBV6-1 and TRBJ1-4; D perhaps matches TRBD1 (5 bases). Looked up from germline, CDR1 is MNHNS and CDR2 is SASEGT. CDR3 size: 13 residues. V was shortened by 6 bases and J by 7 bases, with 12 bases between the two germline ends. CDR3 bases: TGTGCCAGCAGGGGGAGGGGTGGTGAAAAACTGTTTTTT. Translation: CASRGRGGEKLFF.

The V and J genes are TRBV6-5 and TRBJ1-6; no firm D call. Trimming removed 6 bases at V and 11 bases at J, with 11 bases between. CDR3 length equals 12 residues. Germline V gene data show CDR1 as MNHEY and CDR2 as SVGAGI. The CDR3 reads CASSLGETPLHF. For the CDR3, the DNA is TGTGCCAGCAGCCTCGGGGAGACACCCCTCCACTTT.